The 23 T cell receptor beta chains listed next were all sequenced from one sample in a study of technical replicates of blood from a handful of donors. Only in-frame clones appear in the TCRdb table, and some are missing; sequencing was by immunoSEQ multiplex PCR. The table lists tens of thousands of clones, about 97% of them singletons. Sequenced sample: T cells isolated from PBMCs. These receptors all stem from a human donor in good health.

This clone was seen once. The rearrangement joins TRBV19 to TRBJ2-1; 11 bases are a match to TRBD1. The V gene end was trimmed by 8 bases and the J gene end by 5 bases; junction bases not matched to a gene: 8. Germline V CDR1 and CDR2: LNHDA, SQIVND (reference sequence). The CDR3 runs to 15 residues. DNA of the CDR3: TGTGCCAGTGGTCCCGGACAGGGGGCGCACAATGAGCAGTTCTTC. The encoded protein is CASGPGQGAHNEQFF.

For the CDR3, the DNA is TGTGCCAGCTCACCAATCCAGGGAGGAGGGGAGACCCAGTACTTC. Protein: CASSPIQGGGETQYF. The chain is built from TRBV18 and TRBJ2-5; TRBD2 might be the D (6 bases). With 2 bases removed from V and 5 bases from J, the gap between germline ends came to 15 bases. The CDR3 contains 15 residues. CDR1 is KGHSH, CDR2 LQKENI, per germline.

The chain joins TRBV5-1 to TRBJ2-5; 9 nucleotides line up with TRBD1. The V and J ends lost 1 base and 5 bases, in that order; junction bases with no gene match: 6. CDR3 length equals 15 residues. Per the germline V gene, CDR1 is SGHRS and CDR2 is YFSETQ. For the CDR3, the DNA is TGCGCCAGCAGCTTGCACCGGGACAGGGTGGAGACCCAGTACTTC. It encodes CASSLHRDRVETQYF.

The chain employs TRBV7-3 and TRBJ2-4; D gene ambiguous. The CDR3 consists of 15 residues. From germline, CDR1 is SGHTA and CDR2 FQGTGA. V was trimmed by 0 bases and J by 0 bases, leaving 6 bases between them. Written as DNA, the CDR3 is TGTGCCAGCAGCTTAACCCTCCTAGCCAAAAACATTCAGTACTTC. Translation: CASSLTLLAKNIQYF.

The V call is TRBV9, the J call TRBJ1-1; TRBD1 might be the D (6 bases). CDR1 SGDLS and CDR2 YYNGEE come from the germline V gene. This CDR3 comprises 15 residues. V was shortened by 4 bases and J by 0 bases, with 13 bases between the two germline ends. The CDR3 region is CASSPTGVMNTEAFF. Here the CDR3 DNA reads TGTGCCAGCAGCCCGACAGGCGTAATGAACACTGAAGCTTTCTTT. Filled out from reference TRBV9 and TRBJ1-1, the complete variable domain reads DSGVTQTPKHLITATGQRVTLRCSPRSGDLSVYWYQQSLDQGLQFLIQYYNGEERAKGNILERFSAQQFPDLHSELNLSSLELGDSALYFCASSPTGVMNTEAFFGQGTRLTVV.

This CDR3 reads CASSLMANNYNEQFF. DNA of the CDR3: TGCGCCAGCAGCTTGATGGCCAACAACTACAATGAGCAGTTCTTC. This chain uses TRBV5-1 with TRBJ2-1, with D uncertain. This CDR3 comprises 15 residues. The V end lost 1 base, the J end lost 3 bases, and 11 bases lay between the germline ends. Germline V gene lookup returns CDR1 SGHRS and CDR2 YFSETQ.

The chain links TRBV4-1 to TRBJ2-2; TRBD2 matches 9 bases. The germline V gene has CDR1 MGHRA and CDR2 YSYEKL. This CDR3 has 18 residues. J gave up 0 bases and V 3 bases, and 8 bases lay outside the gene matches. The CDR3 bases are TGCGCCAGCAGCCAGTGGCTCCGCGGGAGGGCGAACACCGGGGAGCTGTTTTTT. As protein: CASSQWLRGRANTGELFF.

The CDR3: CSVVNGSYNEQFF. DNA for the CDR3: TGCAGCGTTGTGAACGGCTCCTACAATGAGCAGTTCTTC. This chain joins TRBV29-1 and TRBJ2-1, with unresolved D. The CDR3 runs to 13 residues. Trimming stripped 4 bases from V and 0 bases from J, with 7 bases between. In germline, CDR1 is SQVTM, CDR2 ANQGSEA.

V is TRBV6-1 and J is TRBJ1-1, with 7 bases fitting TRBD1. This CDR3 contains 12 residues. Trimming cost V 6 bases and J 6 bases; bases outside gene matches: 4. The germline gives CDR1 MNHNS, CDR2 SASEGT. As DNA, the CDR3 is TGTGCCAGCAGGGACAGGTGGTCTGAAGCTTTCTTT. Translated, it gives CASRDRWSEAFF.

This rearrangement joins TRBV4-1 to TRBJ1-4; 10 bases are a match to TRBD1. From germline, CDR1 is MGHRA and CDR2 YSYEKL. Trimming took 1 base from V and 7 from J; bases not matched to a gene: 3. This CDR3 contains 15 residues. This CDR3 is CASSQGTGGAEKLFF. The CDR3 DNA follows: TGCGCCAGCAGCCAAGGGACAGGGGGGGCTGAAAAACTGTTTTTT.

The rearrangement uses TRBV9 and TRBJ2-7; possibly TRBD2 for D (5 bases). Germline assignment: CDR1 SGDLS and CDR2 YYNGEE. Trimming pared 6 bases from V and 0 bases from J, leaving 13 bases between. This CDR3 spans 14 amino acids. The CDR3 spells CASNTGNPSYEQYF. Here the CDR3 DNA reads TGTGCCAGCAACACGGGGAACCCCTCCTACGAGCAGTACTTC.

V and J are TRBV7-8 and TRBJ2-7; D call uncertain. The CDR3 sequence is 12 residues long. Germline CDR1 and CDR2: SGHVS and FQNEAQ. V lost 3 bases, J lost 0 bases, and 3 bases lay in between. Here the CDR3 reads CASSFSSYEQYF. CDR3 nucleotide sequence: TGTGCCAGCAGCTTCAGCTCCTACGAGCAGTACTTC. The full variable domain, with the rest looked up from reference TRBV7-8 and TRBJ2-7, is GAGVSQSPRYKVAKRGQDVALRCDPISGHVSLFWYQQALGQGPEFLTYFQNEAQLDKSGLPSDRFFAERPEGSVSTLKIQRTQQEDSAVYLCASSFSSYEQYFGPGTRLTVT.

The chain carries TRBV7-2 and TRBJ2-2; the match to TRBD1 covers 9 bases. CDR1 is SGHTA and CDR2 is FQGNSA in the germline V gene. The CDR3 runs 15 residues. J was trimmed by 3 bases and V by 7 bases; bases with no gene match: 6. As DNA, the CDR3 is TGTGCCAGCAAAACGAGGACAGGGGACACCGGGGAGCTGTTTTTT. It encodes CASKTRTGDTGELFF.

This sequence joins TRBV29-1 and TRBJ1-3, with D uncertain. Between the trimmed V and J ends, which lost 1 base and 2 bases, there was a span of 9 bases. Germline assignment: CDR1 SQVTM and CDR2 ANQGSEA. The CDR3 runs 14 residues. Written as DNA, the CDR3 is TGCAGCGTTGAAGGAGGCACGGCTGGAAACACCATATATTTT. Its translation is CSVEGGTAGNTIYF.

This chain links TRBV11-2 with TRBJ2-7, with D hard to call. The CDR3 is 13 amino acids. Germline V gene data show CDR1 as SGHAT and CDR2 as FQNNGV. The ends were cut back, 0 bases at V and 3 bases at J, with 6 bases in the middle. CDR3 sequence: CASSLERNYEQYF. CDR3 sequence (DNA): TGTGCCAGCAGCTTAGAGCGGAACTACGAGCAGTACTTC.

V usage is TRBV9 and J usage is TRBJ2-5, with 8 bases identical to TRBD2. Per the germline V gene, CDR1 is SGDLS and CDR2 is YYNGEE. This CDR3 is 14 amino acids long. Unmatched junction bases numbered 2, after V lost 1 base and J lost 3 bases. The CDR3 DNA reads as TGTGCCAGCAGCGTACACGGGAGGGAAGAGACCCAGTACTTC. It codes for CASSVHGREETQYF.

CDR3 nucleotides: TGTGCCAGCAGCTTACCCGGGTTTTATGGCTACACCTTC. Protein sequence: CASSLPGFYGYTF. The V gene is TRBV7-9, the J gene TRBJ1-2; D call uncertain. The V gene's germline CDR1 is SEHNR and CDR2 FQNEAQ (reference sequence). Trimming removed 2 bases from V and 5 bases from J, with 9 bases in between. The CDR3 contains 13 residues.

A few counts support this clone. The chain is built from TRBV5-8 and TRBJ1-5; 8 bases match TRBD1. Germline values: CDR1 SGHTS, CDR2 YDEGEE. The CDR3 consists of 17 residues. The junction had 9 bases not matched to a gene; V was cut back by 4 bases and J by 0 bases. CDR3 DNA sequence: TGTGCCAGCAGCAACTTAGACAGGGGCTATAGCAATCAGCCCCAGCATTTT. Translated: CASSNLDRGYSNQPQHF.

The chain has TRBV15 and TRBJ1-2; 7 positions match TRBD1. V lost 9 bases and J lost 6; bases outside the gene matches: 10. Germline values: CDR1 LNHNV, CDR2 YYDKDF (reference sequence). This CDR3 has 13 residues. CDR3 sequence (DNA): TGTGCCACTTTTGGGCCAGGGGGGAATGGCTACACCTTC. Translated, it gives CATFGPGGNGYTF.

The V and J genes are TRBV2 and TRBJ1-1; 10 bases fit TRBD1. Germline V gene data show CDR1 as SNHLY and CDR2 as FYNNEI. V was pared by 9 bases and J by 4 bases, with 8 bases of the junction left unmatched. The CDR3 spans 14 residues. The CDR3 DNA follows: TGTGCCAGTGGACAGGGGGGGACGGGCACTGAAGCTTTCTTT. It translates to CASGQGGTGTEAFF.

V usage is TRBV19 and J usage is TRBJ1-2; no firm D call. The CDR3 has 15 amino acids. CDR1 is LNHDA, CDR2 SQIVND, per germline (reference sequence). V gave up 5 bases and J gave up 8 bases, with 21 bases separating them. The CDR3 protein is CASSLYEGVLGGYTF. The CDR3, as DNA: TGTGCCAGTAGTCTCTACGAGGGCGTCTTAGGCGGCTACACCTTC.

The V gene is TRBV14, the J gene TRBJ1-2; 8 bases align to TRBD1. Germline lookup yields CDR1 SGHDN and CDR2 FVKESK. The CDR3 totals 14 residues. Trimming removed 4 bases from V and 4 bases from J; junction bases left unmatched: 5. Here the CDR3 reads CASSRSTGAYGYTF. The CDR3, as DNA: TGTGCCAGCAGCCGTTCGACAGGGGCCTATGGCTACACCTTC.

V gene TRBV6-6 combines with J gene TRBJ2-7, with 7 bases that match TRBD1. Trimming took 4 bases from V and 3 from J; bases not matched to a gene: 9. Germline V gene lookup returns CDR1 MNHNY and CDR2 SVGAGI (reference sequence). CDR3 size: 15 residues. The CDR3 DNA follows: TGTGCCAGCAGTTTACACGACAGGGTAGACTACGAGCAGTACTTC. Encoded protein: CASSLHDRVDYEQYF.